The present T cell receptor (beta chain) was sequenced within a study of CD8+CD57+ T cells in acquired aplastic anemia. Background on the study: The study obtained an average of roughly 3 ug of DNA from sorted CD4+ and CD8+ cells. Study results and limitations: Simpson's diversity of CD8+ cells was not significantly different in patients compared with controls.

To note about this clonotype: Its antigen is currently unknown.

TCR beta VDJ and CDR3 profiles were obtained from a genomic DNA template. TCRdb reprocessed the reads via MiXCR and lists one record per CDR3 protein. The sample contains approximately 160,000 distinct CDR3 sequences, approximately 43% of which appear only once. Sequencing input: sorted CD4+, CD8+, or CD8+CD57+ T cells (not recorded which) from PBMCs. The sequence was collected from a human donor in good health.

In nucleotides, the CDR3 is TGCGCCAGCAGCTTGGAACCGGCGGGTAATTCACCCCTCCACTTT. Its protein is CASSLEPAGNSPLHF. This chain uses TRBV5-1 with TRBJ1-6, with unresolved D. In germline, CDR1 is SGHRS, CDR2 YFSETQ. The CDR3 length is 15 residues. V lost 0 bases and J lost 6, with 10 bases in between.